The 4 T cell receptor beta chains listed next were all sequenced from one sample in a study of spatial heterogeneity in lung cancer. TCRdb re-derived calls from the 5' RACE reads in MiXCR, one entry per CDR3 protein. The sample yields fewer than 30,000 distinct CDR3 sequences, around 6.1% seen once. Time point given: blood at routine non-recurrence follow-up after resection. Whole RNA obtained from tumor, nontumor lung or frozen PBMC underwent sequencing without sorting. The sequenced sample was PBMCs, obtained at follow-up. These receptors were obtained from a male donor with early-stage non-small cell lung cancer.

This clonotype came up many times. V usage is TRBV7-2 and J usage is TRBJ1-5, with D possibly TRBD1 on 5 matching bases. There are 15 residues in the CDR3. V was pared by 1 base and J by 4 bases, with 11 bases between. Germline V gene lookup returns CDR1 SGHTA and CDR2 FQGNSA. DNA of the CDR3: TGTGCCAGCAGCTTAGGACAACAGGTGAATCAGCCCCAGCATTTT. This codes for CASSLGQQVNQPQHF.

This clonotype was detected a few times. This chain uses TRBV7-9 with TRBJ1-2; no clear D gene. The CDR3 is 13 amino acids. V lost 6 bases to trimming and J lost 4 bases, with 12 bases between them. Germline V gene lookup returns CDR1 SEHNR and CDR2 FQNEAQ (reference sequence). CDR3 amino acids: CASSFDILYGYTF. In DNA form, the CDR3 reads TGTGCCAGCAGTTTTGACATTCTCTATGGCTACACCTTC.

This clonotype appeared many times. The chain links TRBV5-1 to TRBJ2-1; the D is unclear. Germline CDR1 is SGHRS and CDR2 is YFSETQ. The germline V and J ends were trimmed by 5 bases and 0 bases, with 12 bases remaining between them. The CDR3 is 15 residues long. CDR3: CASSAQQSSYNEQFF. As DNA, the CDR3 is TGCGCCAGCAGTGCCCAGCAGTCCTCCTACAATGAGCAGTTCTTC.

This clonotype came up many times. V and J are TRBV20-1 and TRBJ2-2; D may be TRBD1 or TRBD2 (5 bases each). The CDR3 is 14 amino acids. V was trimmed by 4 bases and J by 7 bases, leaving 16 bases between them. Germline values: CDR1 DFQATT, CDR2 SNEGSKA (reference sequence). The CDR3 here is CSAISVGDHGELFF. The CDR3 nucleotides are TGCAGTGCTATCAGCGTAGGGGACCACGGGGAGCTGTTTTTT.